This TCR beta chain was captured in a study of cytomegalovirus exposure and HLA in healthy donors. The donors comprised healthy bone marrow donors. Nominally healthy donors provided the samples, though records likely missed some immune exposures. Trimming took 3 bases from V and 10 from J; bases not matched to a gene: 10. Looked up from germline, CDR1 is SNHLY and CDR2 is FYNNEI. The CDR3 covers 17 residues. Researchers ran the PCR with 60 Vbeta and 13 Jbeta primers. The assay was immunoSEQ multiplex PCR, and TCRdb's table has in-frame clones only and misses some. The sample has 100,000 to 150,000 clones; 70% to 85% are singletons.

This rearrangement joins TRBV2 to TRBJ2-1; 15 positions match TRBD2. The sequence was obtained from a boy between 10 and 17 years old in good health and CMV-seronegative. Sample: PBMCs. CDR3 loop: CASSEEGVGLAGGEQFF. Here the CDR3 DNA reads TGTGCCAGCAGTGAGGAGGGCGTGGGACTAGCGGGAGGCGAGCAGTTCTTC. The full variable domain, its missing parts supplied by reference TRBV2 and TRBJ2-1, is EPEVTQTPSHQVTQMGQEVILRCVPISNHLYFYWYRQILGQKVEFLVSFYNNEISEKSEIFDDQFSVERPDGSNFTLKIRSTKLEDSAMYFCASSEEGVGLAGGEQFFGPGTRLTVL.